This TCR beta chain was documented in a study of blood T cell repertoires in COVID-19. Looking at the study overall: Sample material is recorded as cDNA or gDNA derived from T cells, B-cell-depleted T cells, or PBMCs.

This CDR3 has 15 amino acids. Per germline, CDR1 LNHDA and CDR2 SQIVND (reference sequence). Losses at the gene ends were 7 bases for V and 4 bases for J; bases not matched to a gene: 10. In the original processing: Estimation of nucleated cell counts relied on the amplification of reference gene primers. The protocol was immunoSEQ multiplex PCR, while the TCRdb copy is restricted to in-frame clones and leaves out a portion. V, J and clone size derive from that table, while D and trimming were established from the DNA sequence. Among about 140,000 clones listed, 70% to 85% were seen once. V and J are TRBV19 and TRBJ1-5; 7 bases map to TRBD1. This sequence originates from a human donor in a cohort sampled during active COVID-19. The sample comprised peripheral blood. Here the CDR3 reads CASTLTGTENQPQHF. CDR3 nucleotides: TGTGCCAGTACCCTGACCGGGACAGAGAATCAGCCCCAGCATTTT.